A selection of T cell receptor beta chains follows, all from one sample in a study of T cell changes during pregnancy in multiple sclerosis. The table came from immunoSEQ multiplex PCR; TCRdb's copy has only in-frame clones and leaves some out. The sample consists of approximately 46,000 clones, 80% to 95% of them appearing once. The sequenced sample was CD8+ T cells from peripheral blood mononuclear cells, obtained after pregnancy. These receptors all come from a female donor with multiple sclerosis, enrolled in a pregnancy study. CDR3s include the opening cysteine and the closing phenylalanine or tryptophan. D genes are given only for firm matches. The size entry is marked missing in some rows and otherwise reads once, few, many or a size class.

-,TRBV7-9,TRBJ1-1,TRBD1,TGTGCCAGCAGCCCACAGACAGGGATAAACACTGAAGCTTTCTTT,CASSPQTGINTEAFF
-,TRBV18,TRBJ1-5,-,TGTGCCAGCTCACCACCGGGCAGACCAAGCAATCAGCCCCAGCATTTT,CASSPPGRPSNQPQHF
once,TRBV7-9,TRBJ2-7,-,TGTGCCAGCAGCCGCCGACAGCCAATCCCCTACGAGCAGTACTTC,CASSRRQPIPYEQYF
-,TRBV27,TRBJ1-5,-,TGTGCCACCCTAAACTACAGGTACCCAAATCAGCCCCAGCATTTT,CATLNYRYPNQPQHF
-,TRBV19,TRBJ1-2,-,TGTGCCAGTTCGGCAGGGACTTACTATGGCTACACCTTC,CASSAGTYYGYTF
-,TRBV4-1,TRBJ1-1,-,TGCGCCAGCAGCCAAGATCGAGGTCTTGACACTGAAGCTTTCTTT,CASSQDRGLDTEAFF
once,TRBV7-9,TRBJ2-3,-,TGTGCCAGCAGCCCGCCTCTGCTCGTGGCTTTCACAGATACGCAGTATTTT,CASSPPLLVAFTDTQYF
-,TRBV6-5,TRBJ1-5,-,TGTGCCAGCAGTCGCCTAGGGAGCGGCAATCAGCCCCAGCATTTT,CASSRLGSGNQPQHF
-,TRBV14,TRBJ2-5,TRBD2,TGTGCCAGTCTCCAACGGACTAGCGGGGGTGGGACCCAGTACTTC,CASLQRTSGGGTQYF
once,TRBV27,TRBJ2-7,-,TGTGCCAGCAGTTTTGGGCCACTAGCTGAGCAGTACTTC,CASSFGPLAEQYF
-,TRBV19,TRBJ1-2,TRBD1,TGTGCCAGTAGCCCCGGACAGGGTGAGGACTATGGCTACACCTTC,CASSPGQGEDYGYTF
-,TRBV27,TRBJ2-1,TRBD1,TGTGCCAGCAGTCCCAGGGGGAGCTCCTACAATGAGCAGTTCTTC,CASSPRGSSYNEQFF
-,TRBV30,TRBJ1-2,-,TGTGCCTGGACGACAGGCTTCTATGGCTACACCTTC,CAWTTGFYGYTF
-,TRBV19,TRBJ2-7,-,TGTGCCAGTAGTATCCAGGAGGGCTACGAGCAGTACTTC,CASSIQEGYEQYF
-,TRBV4-3,TRBJ2-3,TRBD2,TGCGCCAGCAGCCAAGAATCCGGGGTAACTAGCGGGGGGAAACCCACAGATACGCAGTATTTT,CASSQESGVTSGGKPTDTQYF
once,TRBV7-9,TRBJ2-5,TRBD1,TGTGCCAGCAGCTTAAGGACAGGGAACCAAGAGACCCAGTACTTC,CASSLRTGNQETQYF
-,TRBV13,TRBJ2-7,TRBD2,TGTGCCAGCAGCCCCGGGACTAGCGCGTCCTACGAGCAGTACTTC,CASSPGTSASYEQYF
-,TRBV19,TRBJ2-1,TRBD2,TGTGCCAGTAGTATAGCTAGCGGGGGGACCTTAACCAATGAGCAGTTCTTC,CASSIASGGTLTNEQFF
-,TRBV19,TRBJ2-1,TRBD1,TGTGCCAGTAGTCCTAGGGACAGGGGCAATGAGCAGTTCTTC,CASSPRDRGNEQFF
-,TRBV29-1,TRBJ2-2,TRBD2,TGCAGCGTTGAACGGGGGAGGGGGAACACCGGGGAGCTGTTTTTT,CSVERGRGNTGELFF
-,TRBV5-6,TRBJ1-5,-,TGTGCCAGCAGCTTAAGAGAACGGAATCAGCCCCAGCATTTT,CASSLRERNQPQHF
-,TRBV11-1,TRBJ1-1,-,TGTGCCAGCAGCTTAGCGCCCGGGTTCAACACTGAAGCTTTCTTT,CASSLAPGFNTEAFF
-,TRBV10-3,TRBJ2-7,TRBD1,TGTGCCATCAGTGATACCGGGACAGGGAATCTCGAGCAGTACTTC,CAISDTGTGNLEQYF
-,TRBV6-5,TRBJ1-2,TRBD1,TGTGCCAGCAGTTACTCGATAACAGGGGGTAACTATGGCTACACCTTC,CASSYSITGGNYGYTF
-,TRBV2,TRBJ1-2,TRBD1,TGTGCCAGCAGTGGATCCACAGGGGTCCTCTATCACTATGGCTACACCTTC,CASSGSTGVLYHYGYTF
-,TRBV6-1,TRBJ1-2,TRBD1,TGTGCCAGCAGTGAAGCCCACCGGACAGGAGTACATGGCTACACCTTC,CASSEAHRTGVHGYTF
-,TRBV30,TRBJ1-6,-,TGTGCCTGGAGCGGGGGACCGTGGAGGTCACCCCTCCACTTT,CAWSGGPWRSPLHF
-,TRBV6-4,TRBJ2-6,TRBD2,TGTGCCAGCAGTGACTCGCGGGGGGACGGGGCCAACGTCCTGACTTTC,CASSDSRGDGANVLTF
once,TRBV7-7,TRBJ2-1,TRBD2,TGTGCCAGCAGCTTAGAGCTAGCGGTCAATGAGCAGTTCTTC,CASSLELAVNEQFF
-,TRBV15,TRBJ1-1,-,TGTGCCACCAGCAGATCCCCATTGAACACTGAAGCTTTCTTT,CATSRSPLNTEAFF
-,TRBV18,TRBJ2-3,-,TGTGCCAGCTCACCACCGAGCAAAGATACGCAGTATTTT,CASSPPSKDTQYF